Listed here are 25 T cell receptor beta chains from one sample, sequenced in a study of blood T cell repertoires in COVID-19. This table comes from immunoSEQ multiplex PCR, and its TCRdb copy is limited to in-frame clones, with some not included. This repertoire shows 60,000 to 95,000 clones, around nine tenths found once; its top ten account for approximately 5.3%. The sequenced sample consisted of peripheral blood. The receptors were gathered from a human donor in a cohort sampled during active COVID-19.

This chain links TRBV18 with TRBJ1-2, with 7 nucleotides matching TRBD1. Looked up from germline, CDR1 is KGHSH and CDR2 is LQKENI. The CDR3 spans 15 residues. V trimming: 4 bases; J trimming: 2 bases; junction bases outside the gene matches: 7. CDR3: CASSRPGTDNYGYTF. DNA for the CDR3: TGTGCCAGCTCACGTCCCGGGACAGACAACTATGGCTACACCTTC.

This chain links TRBV19 with TRBJ1-1; maybe TRBD1 (6 bases). Trimming left V 5 bases short and J 1 base short, with 11 bases between. The CDR3 runs to 14 residues. Germline CDR1 LNHDA, CDR2 SQIVND (reference sequence). CDR3 nucleotides: TGTGCCAGTAGTCCCGGACAGCGGAACACTGAAGCTTTCTTT. Residues: CASSPGQRNTEAFF.

This chain connects TRBV7-8 to TRBJ1-1; D gene unclear. The V gene's germline CDR1 is SGHVS and CDR2 FQNEAQ. CDR3 length: 14 amino acids. V was clipped by 4 bases and J by 1 base, with 10 bases between them. CDR3 amino acids: CASSSQWQNTEAFF. CDR3 sequence (DNA): TGTGCCAGCAGCTCCCAGTGGCAGAACACTGAAGCTTTCTTT.

This chain uses TRBV3-1 (or the pseudogene TRBV3-2) with TRBJ1-1, with TRBD1 matching 10 bases. The CDR3 has 14 amino acids. J lost 5 bases, V lost 7 bases, and 7 bases had no gene match. The germline CDR1 and CDR2 sequences are LGHDT and YNNKEL (reference sequence). The CDR3 sequence: CASTPGTGETEAFF. The CDR3 coding sequence is TGTGCCAGCACTCCCGGGACAGGGGAGACTGAAGCTTTCTTT.

CDR3 region: CSVVPQGNTIYF. The CDR3 DNA is TGCAGCGTTGTACCGCAGGGAAACACCATATATTTT. The V call is TRBV29-1, the J call TRBJ1-3; D ambiguous. The V gene's germline CDR1 is SQVTM and CDR2 ANQGSEA. The V and J ends lost 4 bases and 4 bases respectively, with 8 bases between them. This CDR3 has 12 amino acids.

J is TRBJ2-3 and V is TRBV7-6; D possibly corresponds to TRBD1 (6 bases). Germline CDR1 SGHVS, CDR2 FNYEAQ. The V end was cut by 1 base, the J end by 2 bases, with 10 bases between. This CDR3 spans 15 amino acids. The CDR3 spells CASSLGTAHTDTQYF. CDR3 nucleotides: TGTGCCAGCAGCTTAGGGACAGCCCACACAGATACGCAGTATTTT.

The rearrangement links TRBV5-5 to TRBJ2-1; maybe TRBD2 (6 bases). The CDR3 has 15 amino acids. Per the germline V gene, CDR1 is SGHKS and CDR2 is YYEKEE (reference sequence). With 6 bases removed from V and 6 bases from J, the gap between germline ends came to 19 bases. The CDR3 region is CASTPGERMGNEQFF. CDR3 DNA: TGTGCCAGCACCCCGGGAGAACGAATGGGCAATGAGCAGTTCTTC.

V gene TRBV10-3 combines with J gene TRBJ2-3; 7 nucleotides line up with TRBD2. The V gene's germline CDR1 is ENHRY and CDR2 SYGVKD. The CDR3 runs 14 residues. V was pared by 4 bases and J by 3 bases, with 4 bases of the junction left unmatched. The CDR3 nucleotides are TGTGCCATCAGTGGGGGGGAGGGGACAGATACGCAGTATTTT. It codes for CAISGGEGTDTQYF.

The V gene is TRBV19, the J gene TRBJ1-1; D ambiguous. Germline CDR1 is LNHDA and CDR2 is SQIVND (reference sequence). Trimming pared 6 bases from V and 3 bases from J, leaving 14 bases between. The CDR3 runs to 14 residues. The CDR3 protein is CASRYDGRHTEAFF. CDR3 DNA: TGTGCCAGTAGGTACGATGGGAGGCACACTGAAGCTTTCTTT.

The J gene is TRBJ2-1, the V gene TRBV6-2 or TRBV6-3; no clear D. The V end was cut by 3 bases, the J end by 9 bases, with 9 bases between. Germline CDR1 is MNHEY and CDR2 is SVGEGT. The CDR3 contains 12 residues. CDR3 protein: CASSYEVREQFF. In DNA, the CDR3 is TGTGCCAGCAGTTATGAGGTGCGTGAGCAGTTCTTC.

The genes are TRBV6-2 or TRBV6-3 and TRBJ2-3; TRBD2 might be the D (5 bases). V was trimmed by 2 bases and J by 4 bases, leaving 10 bases between them. This CDR3 has 14 residues. Germline V CDR1 and CDR2: MNHEY, SVGEGT. This CDR3 is CASSYGLSADTQYF. CDR3 in DNA: TGTGCCAGCAGTTACGGACTTTCGGCAGATACGCAGTATTTT.

The genes are TRBV19 and TRBJ1-5; D is possibly TRBD1 (5 bases). V was cut by 2 bases and J by 3 bases, with 14 bases left in between. CDR3 size: 16 residues. Germline-derived CDR1 and CDR2 are LNHDA and SQIVND (reference sequence). The DNA for the CDR3 is TGTGCCAGTAGTATAATAGATAGGGGATTCAATCAGCCCCAGCATTTT. Protein: CASSIIDRGFNQPQHF.

The chain carries TRBV7-3 and TRBJ2-2; no firm D call. Germline-derived CDR1 and CDR2 are SGHTA and FQGTGA. Trimming took 1 base from V and 0 from J, leaving 6 bases between them. CDR3 size: 15 residues. CDR3: CASSLSAANTGELFF. CDR3 bases: TGTGCCAGCAGCTTAAGCGCCGCGAACACCGGGGAGCTGTTTTTT.

In nucleotides, the CDR3 is TGTGCCAGCAGCTTATTCGCTAGCTCTCAAGAGACCCAGTACTTC. It specifies CASSLFASSQETQYF. V gene TRBV7-2 combines with J gene TRBJ2-5; the D gene is possibly TRBD2 (5 bases). Germline V CDR1 and CDR2: SGHTA, FQGNSA. The V end lost 2 bases, the J end lost 2 bases, and 12 bases lay between the germline ends. CDR3 length: 15 amino acids.

The chain recombines TRBV19 with TRBJ1-2; 9 bases agree with TRBD1. J gave up 7 bases and V 5 bases, and 5 bases lay outside the gene matches. CDR3 size: 13 residues. The V gene's germline CDR1 is LNHDA and CDR2 SQIVND (reference sequence). CDR3 sequence reads: CASSWDRDSGYTF. The CDR3 DNA is TGTGCCAGTAGTTGGGACAGGGACTCTGGCTACACCTTC.

The V call is TRBV9, the J call TRBJ2-2; 9 positions agree with TRBD2. CDR1 SGDLS and CDR2 YYNGEE come from the germline V gene. J was trimmed by 4 bases and V by 4 bases; bases with no gene match: 5. The CDR3 consists of 15 residues. The CDR3 here is CASSHPSGVTGELFF. CDR3 DNA sequence: TGTGCCAGCAGCCATCCTAGCGGGGTCACCGGGGAGCTGTTTTTT. The variable domain in full, with the rest retrieved from reference TRBV9 and TRBJ2-2, is DSGVTQTPKHLITATGQRVTLRCSPRSGDLSVYWYQQSLDQGLQFLIQYYNGEERAKGNILERFSAQQFPDLHSELNLSSLELGDSALYFCASSHPSGVTGELFFGEGSRLTVL.

As to this clone: The limits of the CDR3 on the DNA are not certain, so only TCRdb's listed CDR3 is given. The chain's CDR3 is CASSQDWAAGTGVGMFF. The chain has TRBV4-3 and TRBJ1-4; the table assigns TRBD1, which was not confirmed against the DNA. The V gene's germline CDR1 is LGHNA and CDR2 YSLEER. The CDR3 length is 17 residues, termini included.

A note on this clone: At one boundary the junction diverges from the germline segment, which might be a read error. J is TRBJ2-1 and V is TRBV27, with D maybe TRBD1 (6 bases). CDR3 size: 16 residues. CDR1 is MNHEY and CDR2 is SMNVEV in the germline V gene (reference sequence). The CDR3 sequence: CASSLLGATPKNVQFF. The CDR3, as DNA: TGTGCCAGCAGTTTACTGGGGGCCACCCCGAAGAATGTGCAGTTCTTC.

The rearrangement uses TRBV29-1 and TRBJ2-7, with 12 bases identical to TRBD2. Looked up from germline, CDR1 is SQVTM and CDR2 is ANQGSEA. This CDR3 has 17 amino acids. CDR3 in DNA: TGCTCAGTGTCGGGACTAGCGGGCTACCTCTACTCCTACGAGCAGTACTTC. Its protein is CSVSGLAGYLYSYEQYF.

This clone was seen only once. Here the CDR3 DNA reads TGTGCCAGCAGTTACACAGAAGGGGTCCAAGAGACCCAGTACTTC. This gives the protein CASSYTEGVQETQYF. This chain links TRBV6-5 with TRBJ2-5; tentatively, D is TRBD1 (5 bases). V lost 2 bases, J lost 1 base, and 11 bases lay in between. Germline loops: CDR1 MNHEY, CDR2 SVGAGI. This CDR3 has 15 amino acids.

This sequence joins TRBV7-2 and TRBJ2-1; 9 bases fit TRBD2. V lost 6 bases to trimming and J lost 0 bases; unmatched junction nucleotides: 3. Germline V CDR1 and CDR2: SGHTA, FQGNSA. The CDR3 loop spans 15 amino acids. CDR3 sequence (DNA): TGTGCCAGCAGAAGAGCGGGGGGCTCCTACAATGAGCAGTTCTTC. Its translation is CASRRAGGSYNEQFF.

This clone was picked up a small number of times. V is TRBV7-8 and J is TRBJ1-5; the match to TRBD1 covers 8 bases. The V gene end was trimmed by 5 bases and the J gene end by 0 bases; junction bases not matched to a gene: 9. The CDR3 has 17 amino acids. CDR1 is SGHVS and CDR2 is FQNEAQ in the germline V gene. The chain's CDR3 is CASSDGPTGDSNQPQHF. CDR3 DNA sequence: TGTGCCAGCAGCGATGGACCGACAGGGGATAGCAATCAGCCCCAGCATTTT.

In its sample, this clone was seen once. The chain links TRBV11-2 to TRBJ1-1, with 7 bases fitting TRBD1. The CDR3 sequence is 17 residues long. The V gene end was trimmed by 0 bases and the J gene end by 7 bases; junction bases not matched to a gene: 14. From germline, CDR1 is SGHAT and CDR2 FQNNGV. CDR3 loop: CASSLDLMRQGRVEAFF. In nucleotides, the CDR3 is TGTGCCAGCAGCTTAGATCTGATGCGACAGGGCCGCGTTGAAGCTTTCTTT. Looking up the rest from reference TRBV11-2 and TRBJ1-1 gives the full variable domain: EAGVAQSPRYKIIEKRQSVAFWCNPISGHATLYWYQQILGQGPKLLIQFQNNGVVDDSQLPKDRFSAERLKGVDSTLKIQPAKLEDSAVYLCASSLDLMRQGRVEAFFGQGTRLTVV.

About this clone itself: One junction end does not reproduce the germline sequence, and a read error may be involved. CDR3 DNA: TGTGCCAGCAGCGTAGCCGGGAACTACTATGGCTACACCTTC. Its protein is CASSVAGNYYGYTF. The chain combines TRBV7-8 with TRBJ1-2, with D hard to call. The germline V gene encodes CDR1 SGHVS and CDR2 FQNEAQ. The CDR3 sequence is 14 residues long.

This clone was seen more than once but under ten times. The rearrangement links TRBV11-2 to TRBJ2-2, with 14 bases aligning to TRBD2. Per germline, CDR1 SGHAT and CDR2 FQNNGV. The junction had 2 bases not matched to a gene; V was cut back by 6 bases and J by 5 bases. The CDR3 is 15 amino acids. The CDR3 region has the DNA TGTGCCAGCAGGGGGACTAGCGGGGGAACCGGGGAGCTGTTTTTT. It codes for CASRGTSGGTGELFF.